Reported below is one TCR beta chain. The clone's antigen remains unknown. No clone much larger than this one lies a single base away; base qualities are absent. The sample comes from a study of blood T cell repertoires in COVID-19 (dated by TCRdb to the early 2020s). A note on the overall study: Samples from collaborators originated in the United States, Italy and Spain and spanned both the acute and convalescent phases of COVID-19. HLA class I and class II types, where available, came from metadata supplied by the sample provider rather than from assay-based typing. A de-identified subject ID, COVID-19 status, age in years and sex were almost always included in the sample metadata. The prospective study material was composed of cDNA or gDNA derived from T cells, B-cell-depleted T cells, or PBMCs. Samples were obtained from the ongoing ImmuneRACE study (first 160 participants) and from 1,254 subjects provided by 6 global collaborators. The repertoires were released in a freely available public database meant as a resource for research on the immune response to SARS-CoV-2. Subjects who had been exposed to COVID-19, were actively infected with it, or had recovered from it provided the deeply sampled blood TCRbeta repertoires that made up the dataset. Overall study results and their limits: The quantity of clinical and demographic metadata differed by source and by participant and was supplied without curation.

TCRbeta CDR3 regions were amplified from genomic DNA by means of the immunoSEQ Assay, a bias-controlled multiplex PCR. In the source study's methods: The number of nucleated cells in each sample was estimated from the amplification of reference gene primers within the assay. Sequence reads were collapsed and filtered to measure the absolute abundance of every unique TCRbeta CDR3 rearrangement. Productive Simpson clonality was computed per sample as the square root of Simpson's diversity index over productive rearrangements. The clones in this table, taken by TCRdb from immuneACCESS, are in-frame only. Not every clone is retained; where verified, under half of the shortfall comes from an unresolved V gene, and the cause of the rest is unknown. V and J calls plus clone size are reproduced from that table; the DNA served to infer D and trimming. The sample table holds 190,000 or so clones, of which about 87% were seen once. The ten largest clones take up roughly 4% of the sample.

The collaborating institutions used their own protocols to collect whole blood in K2EDTA tubes. For TCRbeta analysis, collaborators shipped samples as frozen whole blood, isolated PBMCs, or DNA extracted from either of those sample types. The germline V gene (reference sequence) supplies CDR1 MNHEY and CDR2 SMNVEV. The CDR3 contains 15 residues, cysteine and phenylalanine counted. Only CDR3 DNA remains: 45 bases, in frame from the first base. Trimming takes 2 bases from V and 5 bases from J, and the germline ends sit 15 bases apart. The V gene is TRBV27 and the J gene is TRBJ2-5, with no reliable assignment of the D segment. Sample: peripheral blood. This receptor was obtained from a young woman with acute or convalescent COVID-19. The nucleotide sequence reads as follows: TGTGCCAGCAGTTTACTGGCAGTCCCCTGGGAGACCCAGTACTTC. The resulting protein is CASSLLAVPWETQYF.